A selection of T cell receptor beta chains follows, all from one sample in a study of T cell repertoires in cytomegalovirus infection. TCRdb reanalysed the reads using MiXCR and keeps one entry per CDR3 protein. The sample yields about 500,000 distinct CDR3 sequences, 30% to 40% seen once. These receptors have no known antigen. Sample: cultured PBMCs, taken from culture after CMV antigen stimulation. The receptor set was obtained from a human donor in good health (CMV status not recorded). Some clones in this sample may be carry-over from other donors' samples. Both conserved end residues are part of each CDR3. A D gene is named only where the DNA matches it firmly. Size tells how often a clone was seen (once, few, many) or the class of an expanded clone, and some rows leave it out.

TGCGCCAGCAGCTTGGGCGCTAGCGGGAGCAATTCTCAAGAGACCCAGTACTTC	CASSLGASGSNSQETQYF	TRBD2	TRBV5-1	TRBJ2-5	.
TGTGCCAGCAGTCTCCGACACCACAATGAGCAGTTCTTC	CASSLRHHNEQFF	.	TRBV27	TRBJ2-1	.
TGTGCCAGCAGCTTATACCCCCCCGGGACACCCTACGAGCAGTACTTC	CASSLYPPGTPYEQYF	.	TRBV7-8	TRBJ2-7	few
TGTGCCAGCAGTGCGGGTCCTAATAGCAATCAGCCCCAGCATTTT	CASSAGPNSNQPQHF	.	TRBV6-5	TRBJ1-5	few
TGTGCCAGCAGTACTCAGACGAACCCTTTAGGGGCAGATACGCAGTATTTT	CASSTQTNPLGADTQYF	.	TRBV6-2/TRBV6-3	TRBJ2-3	.
TGCGCCAGCAGCCAAGAGAAGTGGGGGCCGGGTGAAAAACTGTTTTTT	CASSQEKWGPGEKLFF	.	TRBV4-1	TRBJ1-4	.
TGCAGCGTTGACAATGGGAACACTGAAGCTTTCTTT	CSVDNGNTEAFF	.	TRBV29-1	TRBJ1-1	.
TGCAGTGCTAGCAAGCAGCGGGGCTACAATGAGCAGTTCTTC	CSASKQRGYNEQFF	TRBD2	TRBV20-1	TRBJ2-1	.
TGCAGCGTTTTACAGGGAGGGAATCAGCCCCAGCATTTT	CSVLQGGNQPQHF	.	TRBV29-1	TRBJ1-5	.
TGTGCCAGCAGCCAAGACCGGCTAGCGGGAGGTCGGGGTGAGCAGTTCTTC	CASSQDRLAGGRGEQFF	TRBD2	TRBV14	TRBJ2-1	.
TGTGCCATCAGTGAGTCTGTGGGGCTAGCGGGAGAATACAATGAGCAGTTCTTC	CAISESVGLAGEYNEQFF	TRBD2	TRBV10-3	TRBJ2-1	once
TGTGCCAGCAGCCCAAACGGGAGTCCCAACACTGAAGCTTTCTTT	CASSPNGSPNTEAFF	.	TRBV7-9	TRBJ1-1	few
TGTGCCAGCACCACTCTTCCGGGAGATACGCAGTATTTT	CASTTLPGDTQYF	.	TRBV27	TRBJ2-3	.
TGCAGTGCTAGAGGATCCGGAGGGGCCTACAATGAGCAGTTCTTC	CSARGSGGAYNEQFF	.	TRBV20-1	TRBJ2-1	.
TGTGCCAGCAGCGACGAAGTCGGGGGGGGAATGACTTCTGGAAACACCATATATTTT	CASSDEVGGGMTSGNTIYF	.	TRBV7-2	TRBJ1-3	few
TGTGCCAGCAGTCTTTCGAAGGACTATGGCTACACCTTC	CASSLSKDYGYTF	.	TRBV12-3/TRBV12-4	TRBJ1-2	.
TGTGCCAGCAGTTTACAGGGGGCTGGGAACATTCAGTACTTC	CASSLQGAGNIQYF	TRBD1	TRBV6-2/TRBV6-3	TRBJ2-4	.
TGTGCCAGCAGTGAATCACAGGGAAGGACCCGTAACTATGGCTACACCTTC	CASSESQGRTRNYGYTF	.	TRBV25-1	TRBJ1-2	.
TGTACCAGCAGCGGAGGGGGGGTAGGCATGGATACGCAGTATTTT	CTSSGGGVGMDTQYF	.	TRBV7-2	TRBJ2-3	.
TGTGCCAGCAGCTTAATTGTCTATGGCTACACCTTC	CASSLIVYGYTF	.	TRBV7-2	TRBJ1-2	.
TGCGCCAGCAGCCTTGGACTAGCCAAAACCGGGGAGCTGTTTTTT	CASSLGLAKTGELFF	TRBD2	TRBV5-1	TRBJ2-2	.
TGTGCCAGCAGCTTAGATAAGGGTACGCAGTATTTT	CASSLDKGTQYF	.	TRBV11-3	TRBJ2-3	.
TGTGCCAGACATCTCCCCGAGTGGGACAGATCTCAAAAACTGTTTTTT	CARHLPEWDRSQKLFF	TRBD1	TRBV27	TRBJ1-4	.
TGTGCCAGCAGCTATACGGACCAGTCGCGCGAGCAGTACTTC	CASSYTDQSREQYF	.	TRBV7-6	TRBJ2-7	many
TGTGCCAGCAGTTTACGACTAGCGGGGCCAACCACAGATACGCAGTATTTT	CASSLRLAGPTTDTQYF	TRBD2	TRBV27	TRBJ2-3	few